This T cell receptor (beta chain) was documented in a study of blood T cell repertoires in COVID-19. On the study more broadly: The United States, Italy and Spain were the sources of the acute and convalescent COVID-19 samples. PBMCs, B-cell-depleted T cells, or T cells provided the cDNA or gDNA that made up the material.

Original data processing: Nucleated cell counts were estimated from reference gene primer amplification. Here immunoSEQ multiplex PCR was the method, and the copy in TCRdb shows in-frame clones only, minus some. V, J and clone size derive from that table, while D and trimming were established from the DNA sequence. The sample gives 120,000 or so clones, less than 90% of which show up once; under 8% is in the top ten. This clonotype was obtained from a man of 80 years or more with active or convalescent COVID-19. Sequenced sample: peripheral blood.

CDR3 DNA sequence: TGTGCCAGCAGTTTATCTAGCGGGAGTAGTTCCTACGAGCAGTACTTC. It yields the protein CASSLSSGSSSYEQYF. The rearrangement joins TRBV27 to TRBJ2-7; 9 bases fit TRBD2. The CDR3 runs to 16 residues. V was clipped by 0 bases and J by 1 base; unmatched bases: 4. CDR1 is MNHEY, CDR2 SMNVEV, per germline (reference sequence).